The clone carrying this T cell receptor (beta chain) was counted only a few times. What it binds is unknown. These data originate in a study of T-cell reconstitution after alpha-beta-depleted transplantation in children. Study conclusions and caveats: Surviving thymic progenitors and recipient T cells were the source of high TCRbeta diversity at day 60 in some patients. Several hundred expanded graft clones reportedly were the source of alpha-beta T cells about two months after transplant. Newly made T cells mostly supplied T-cell counts and diversity one year after transplant.

This CDR3 is built from 13 residues. The ends were cut back, 6 bases at V and 7 bases at J, with 14 bases in the middle. From germline, CDR1 is LNHDA and CDR2 SQIVND (reference sequence). The library targeted TCRbeta and was prepared with unique molecular identifiers. MiXCR was run by TCRdb on the PCR reads, yielding one entry per CDR3 protein. The table includes around 420,000 distinct CDR3 sequences, under 20% detected once. Sequenced material: PBMCs, mostly from graft donor cells, taken 360 days after TCRalphabeta/CD19-depleted stem cell transplant. The rearrangement uses TRBV19 and TRBJ2-3; unclear D gene. This TCR was recovered from a boy in the first two years of life who had a stem cell transplant for Wiskott-Aldrich syndrome, so the T cells may come from the graft donor. The CDR3 sequence: CASSKTDVNTQYF. CDR3 DNA: TGTGCCAGTAGCAAAACGGACGTCAATACGCAGTATTTT.